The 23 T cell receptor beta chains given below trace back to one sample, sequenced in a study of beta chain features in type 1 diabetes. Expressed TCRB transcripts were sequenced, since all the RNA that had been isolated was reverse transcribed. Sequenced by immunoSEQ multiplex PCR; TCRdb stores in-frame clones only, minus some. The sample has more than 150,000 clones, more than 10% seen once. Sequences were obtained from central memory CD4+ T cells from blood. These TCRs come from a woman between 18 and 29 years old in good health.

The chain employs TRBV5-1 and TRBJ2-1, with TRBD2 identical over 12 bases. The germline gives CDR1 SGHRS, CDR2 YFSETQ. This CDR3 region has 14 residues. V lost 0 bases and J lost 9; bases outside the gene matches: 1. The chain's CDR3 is CASSLELAGGEQFF. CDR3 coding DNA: TGCGCCAGCAGCTTGGAACTAGCGGGGGGTGAGCAGTTCTTC. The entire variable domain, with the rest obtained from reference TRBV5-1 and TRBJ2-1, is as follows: KAGVTQTPRYLIKTRGQQVTLSCSPISGHRSVSWYQQTPGQGLQFLFEYFSETQRNKGNFPGRFSGRQFSNSRSEMNVSTLELGDSALYLCASSLELAGGEQFFGPGTRLTVL.

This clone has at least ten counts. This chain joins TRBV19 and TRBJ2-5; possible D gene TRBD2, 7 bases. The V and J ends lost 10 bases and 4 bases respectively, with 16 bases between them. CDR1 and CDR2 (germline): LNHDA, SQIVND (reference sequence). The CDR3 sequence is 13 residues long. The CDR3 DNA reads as TGTGCCACCGCCCGGGGGGCGCGAGAGACCCAGTACTTC. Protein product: CATARGARETQYF.

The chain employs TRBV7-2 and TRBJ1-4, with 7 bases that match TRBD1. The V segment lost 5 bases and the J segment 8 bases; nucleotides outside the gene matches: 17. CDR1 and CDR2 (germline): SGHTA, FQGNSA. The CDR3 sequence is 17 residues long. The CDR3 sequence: CASSTVEGDRADEKLFF. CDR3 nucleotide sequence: TGTGCCAGCAGCACCGTAGAAGGAGACAGGGCTGACGAAAAACTGTTTTTT.

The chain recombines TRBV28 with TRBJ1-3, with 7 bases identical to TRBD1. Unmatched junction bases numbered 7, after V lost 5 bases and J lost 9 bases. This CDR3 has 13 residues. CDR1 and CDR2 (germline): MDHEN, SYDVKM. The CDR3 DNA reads TGTGCCAGCAGTACGGGACAGAGAGGCACCATATATTTT. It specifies CASSTGQRGTIYF. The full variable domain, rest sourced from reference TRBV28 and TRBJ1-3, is DVKVTQSSRYLVKRTGEKVFLECVQDMDHENMFWYRQDPGLGLRLIYFSYDVKMKEKGDIPEGYSVSREKKERFSLILESASTNQTSMYLCASSTGQRGTIYFGEGSWLTVV.

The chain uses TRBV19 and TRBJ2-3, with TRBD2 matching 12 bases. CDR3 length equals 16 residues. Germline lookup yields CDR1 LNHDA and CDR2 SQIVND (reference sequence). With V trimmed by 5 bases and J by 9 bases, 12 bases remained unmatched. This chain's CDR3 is CASSALSSGRAGTQYF. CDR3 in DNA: TGTGCCAGTAGTGCCCTATCTAGCGGGAGGGCCGGGACGCAGTATTTT. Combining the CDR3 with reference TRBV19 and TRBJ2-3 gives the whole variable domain DGGITQSPKYLFRKEGQNVTLSCEQNLNHDAMYWYRQDPGQGLRLIYYSQIVNDFQKGDIAEGYSVSREKKESFPLTVTSAQKNPTAFYLCASSALSSGRAGTQYFGPGTRLTVL.

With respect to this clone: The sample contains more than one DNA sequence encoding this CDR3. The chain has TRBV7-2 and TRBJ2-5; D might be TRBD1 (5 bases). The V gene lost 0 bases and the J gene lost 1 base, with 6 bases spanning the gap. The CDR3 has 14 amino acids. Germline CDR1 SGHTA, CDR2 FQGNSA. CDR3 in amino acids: CASSLAGLQETQYF. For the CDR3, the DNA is TGTGCCAGCAGCTTAGCGGGGCTCCAAGAGACCCAGTACTTC.

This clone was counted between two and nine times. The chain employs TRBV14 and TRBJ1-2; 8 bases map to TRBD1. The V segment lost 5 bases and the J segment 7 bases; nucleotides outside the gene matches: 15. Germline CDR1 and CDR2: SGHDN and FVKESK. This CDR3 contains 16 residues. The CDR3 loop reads CASSSQYGTGGLGYTF. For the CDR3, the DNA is TGTGCCAGCAGCTCCCAATACGGCACAGGGGGACTTGGCTACACCTTC.

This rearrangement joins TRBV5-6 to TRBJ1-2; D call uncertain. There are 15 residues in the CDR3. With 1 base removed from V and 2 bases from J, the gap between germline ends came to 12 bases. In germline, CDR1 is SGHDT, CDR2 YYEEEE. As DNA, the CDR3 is TGTGCCAGCAGCTTGTTCGTAGTGAGGAACTATGGCTACACCTTC. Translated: CASSLFVVRNYGYTF.

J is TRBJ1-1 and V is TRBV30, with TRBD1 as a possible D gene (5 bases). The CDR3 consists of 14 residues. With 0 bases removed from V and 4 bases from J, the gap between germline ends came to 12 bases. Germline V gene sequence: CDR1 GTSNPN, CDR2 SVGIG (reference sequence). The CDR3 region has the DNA TGTGCCTGGAGTGTATACGGGGGAGGCACTGAAGCTTTCTTT. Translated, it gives CAWSVYGGGTEAFF.

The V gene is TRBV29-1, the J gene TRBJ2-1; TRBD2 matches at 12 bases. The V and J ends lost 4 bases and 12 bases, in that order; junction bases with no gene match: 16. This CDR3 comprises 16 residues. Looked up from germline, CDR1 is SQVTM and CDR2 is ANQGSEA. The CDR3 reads CSVGTSETSGGLGQFF. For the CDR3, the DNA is TGCAGCGTTGGAACCTCCGAGACTAGCGGGGGTCTGGGGCAGTTCTTC.

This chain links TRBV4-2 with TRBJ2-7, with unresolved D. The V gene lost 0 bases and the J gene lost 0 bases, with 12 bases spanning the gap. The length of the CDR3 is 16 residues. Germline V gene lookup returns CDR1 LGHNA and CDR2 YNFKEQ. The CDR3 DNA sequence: TGTGCCAGCAGCCAAGATTACTATACGAGCTCCTACGAGCAGTACTTC. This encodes CASSQDYYTSSYEQYF.

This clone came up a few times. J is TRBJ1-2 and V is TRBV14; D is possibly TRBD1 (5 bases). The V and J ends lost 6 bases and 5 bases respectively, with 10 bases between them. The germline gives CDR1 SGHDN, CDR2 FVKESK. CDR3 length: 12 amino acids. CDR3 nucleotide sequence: TGTGCCAGCAGTGACAGCCCGTATGGCTACACCTTC. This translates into CASSDSPYGYTF.

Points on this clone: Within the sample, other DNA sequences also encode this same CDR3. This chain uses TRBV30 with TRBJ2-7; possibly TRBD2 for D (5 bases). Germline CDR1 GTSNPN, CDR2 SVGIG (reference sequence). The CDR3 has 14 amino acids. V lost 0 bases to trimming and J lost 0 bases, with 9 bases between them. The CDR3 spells CAWSVRESSYEQYF. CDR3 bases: TGTGCCTGGAGTGTCCGGGAAAGCTCCTACGAGCAGTACTTC.

The CDR3 DNA reads as TGTGCCTGGAGCCAGAGCGGGAGGAGTGAGCAGTACTTC. Residues: CAWSQSGRSEQYF. This rearrangement joins TRBV30 to TRBJ2-7; 9 bases are a match to TRBD2. V was pared by 3 bases and J by 7 bases, with 7 bases of the junction left unmatched. The CDR3 totals 13 residues. Germline CDR1 reads GTSNPN; CDR2 reads SVGIG (reference sequence).

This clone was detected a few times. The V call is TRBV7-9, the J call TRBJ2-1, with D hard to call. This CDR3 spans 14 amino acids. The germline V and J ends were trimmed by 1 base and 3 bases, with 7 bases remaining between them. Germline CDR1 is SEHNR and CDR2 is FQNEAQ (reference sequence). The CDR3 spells CASSLERDYNEQFF. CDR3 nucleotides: TGTGCCAGCAGCTTAGAGCGAGACTACAATGAGCAGTTCTTC. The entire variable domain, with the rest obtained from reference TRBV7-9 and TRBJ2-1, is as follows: DTGVSQNPRHKITKRGQNVTFRCDPISEHNRLYWYRQTLGQGPEFLTYFQNEAQLEKSRLLSDRFSAERPKGSFSTLEIQRTEQGDSAMYLCASSLERDYNEQFFGPGTRLTVL.

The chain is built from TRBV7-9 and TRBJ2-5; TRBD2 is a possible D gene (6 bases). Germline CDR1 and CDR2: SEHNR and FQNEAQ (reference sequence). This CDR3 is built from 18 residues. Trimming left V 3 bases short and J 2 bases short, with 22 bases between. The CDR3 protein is CASSLGLFFGGTQETQYF. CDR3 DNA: TGTGCCAGCAGCTTGGGATTGTTCTTTGGAGGGACGCAAGAGACCCAGTACTTC. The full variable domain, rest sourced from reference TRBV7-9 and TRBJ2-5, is DTGVSQNPRHKITKRGQNVTFRCDPISEHNRLYWYRQTLGQGPEFLTYFQNEAQLEKSRLLSDRFSAERPKGSFSTLEIQRTEQGDSAMYLCASSLGLFFGGTQETQYFGPGTRLLVL.

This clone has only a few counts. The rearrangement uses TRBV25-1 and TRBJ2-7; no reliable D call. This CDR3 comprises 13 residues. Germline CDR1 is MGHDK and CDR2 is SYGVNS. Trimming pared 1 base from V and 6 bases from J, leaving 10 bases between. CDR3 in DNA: TGTGCCAGCAGTGAATTTCCGTCAGGCGAGCAGTACTTC. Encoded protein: CASSEFPSGEQYF.

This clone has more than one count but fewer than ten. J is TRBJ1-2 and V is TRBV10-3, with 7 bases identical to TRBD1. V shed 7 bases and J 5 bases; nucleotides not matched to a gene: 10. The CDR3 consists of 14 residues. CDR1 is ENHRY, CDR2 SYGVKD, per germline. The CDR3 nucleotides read TGTGCCATCACCCCTGGCGACAGGGCTTATGGCTACACCTTC. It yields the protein CAITPGDRAYGYTF.

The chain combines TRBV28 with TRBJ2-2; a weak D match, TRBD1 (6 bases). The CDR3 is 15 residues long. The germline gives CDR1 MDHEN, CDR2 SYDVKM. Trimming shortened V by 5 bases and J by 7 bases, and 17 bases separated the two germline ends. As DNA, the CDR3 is TGTGCCAGCAGTCCTAGACAGGCCCATGGCGGGGAGCTGTTTTTT. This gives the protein CASSPRQAHGGELFF.

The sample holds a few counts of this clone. Here the CDR3 DNA reads TGCAGCGTTGATGCCCCGGGACTTTCCTACGAGCAGTACTTC. Its protein product is CSVDAPGLSYEQYF. This rearrangement joins TRBV29-1 to TRBJ2-7; tentative D call: TRBD2 (6 bases). This CDR3 has 14 residues. Germline V gene sequence: CDR1 SQVTM, CDR2 ANQGSEA. The V and J ends lost 3 bases and 1 base respectively, with 13 bases between them.

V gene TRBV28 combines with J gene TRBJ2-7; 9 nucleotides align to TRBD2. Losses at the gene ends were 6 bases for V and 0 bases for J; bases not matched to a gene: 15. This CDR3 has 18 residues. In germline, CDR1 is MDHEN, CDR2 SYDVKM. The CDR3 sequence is CASRAAPVAGVHSYEQYF. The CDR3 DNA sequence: TGTGCCAGCAGAGCGGCCCCAGTAGCGGGAGTCCACTCCTACGAGCAGTACTTC.

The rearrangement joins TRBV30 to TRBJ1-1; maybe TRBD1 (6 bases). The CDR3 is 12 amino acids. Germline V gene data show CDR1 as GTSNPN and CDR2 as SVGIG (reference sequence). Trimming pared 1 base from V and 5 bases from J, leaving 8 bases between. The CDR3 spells CAWSARGTEAFF. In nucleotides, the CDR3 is TGTGCCTGGAGTGCTAGGGGGACTGAAGCTTTCTTT.

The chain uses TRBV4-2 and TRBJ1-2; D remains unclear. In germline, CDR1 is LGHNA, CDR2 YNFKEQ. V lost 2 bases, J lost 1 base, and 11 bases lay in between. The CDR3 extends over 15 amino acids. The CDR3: CASSQSGQVNYGYTF. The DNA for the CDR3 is TGTGCCAGCAGCCAAAGCGGCCAGGTTAACTATGGCTACACCTTC.